These 9 T cell receptor beta chains were all obtained from the same sample, sequenced in a study of blood T cell repertoires in COVID-19. Repertoires were generated with immunoSEQ multiplex PCR, while TCRdb's copy carries only in-frame clones and drops some. Among around 250,000 clones listed, roughly 80% were seen once. The sequenced material came from peripheral blood. These receptors were taken from a man aged 55-75 years who had recovered from COVID-19.

J is TRBJ2-7 and V is TRBV28; D is uncertain. The V and J ends lost 6 bases and 4 bases respectively, with 10 bases between them. The CDR3 is 12 residues long. Germline V gene sequence: CDR1 MDHEN, CDR2 SYDVKM. CDR3 DNA: TGTGCCAGCAGCCCTATAATGTACGAGCAGTACTTC. Protein sequence: CASSPIMYEQYF.

The rearrangement joins TRBV5-1 to TRBJ1-4, with D maybe TRBD1 (6 bases). The germline V and J ends were trimmed by 4 bases and 0 bases, with 10 bases remaining between them. CDR3 length: 15 residues. Germline V CDR1 and CDR2: SGHRS, YFSETQ. CDR3 DNA: TGCGCCAGCAGCAATCGACAGGCAACTAATGAAAAACTGTTTTTT. Residues: CASSNRQATNEKLFF. The full variable domain, rest sourced from reference TRBV5-1 and TRBJ1-4, is KAGVTQTPRYLIKTRGQQVTLSCSPISGHRSVSWYQQTPGQGLQFLFEYFSETQRNKGNFPGRFSGRQFSNSRSEMNVSTLELGDSALYLCASSNRQATNEKLFFGSGTQLSVL.

This chain joins TRBV4-1 and TRBJ2-5; 7 bases match TRBD1. Germline CDR1 reads MGHRA; CDR2 reads YSYEKL. Losses at the gene ends were 4 bases for V and 1 base for J; bases not matched to a gene: 3. The CDR3 is 14 residues long. CDR3 sequence: CASSPRDSQETQYF. For the CDR3, the DNA is TGCGCCAGCAGCCCCCGGGACAGCCAAGAGACCCAGTACTTC.

J is TRBJ1-1 and V is TRBV10-1, with TRBD1 matching 9 bases. CDR3 length equals 14 residues. In germline, CDR1 is WNHNN, CDR2 SYGVQD (reference sequence). V shed 6 bases and J 5 bases; nucleotides not matched to a gene: 7. The CDR3 DNA sequence: TGCGCCAGCAGGCTGGACAGGGGACGGACTGAAGCTTTCTTT. Amino acid sequence: CASRLDRGRTEAFF.

This chain uses TRBV3-1 (or the pseudogene TRBV3-2) with TRBJ2-1, with D maybe TRBD1 (5 bases). V lost 1 base and J 3 bases, leaving 10 bases between the germline ends. Per the germline V gene, CDR1 is LGHDT and CDR2 is YNNKEL (reference sequence). The CDR3 spans 15 residues. In DNA form, the CDR3 reads TGTGCCAGCAGCCAAGGAGCAGGGCTCTACAATGAGCAGTTCTTC. This codes for CASSQGAGLYNEQFF.

The chain is built from TRBV6-5 and TRBJ1-1; 8 positions agree with TRBD1. Germline V gene data show CDR1 as MNHEY and CDR2 as SVGAGI. The CDR3 has 15 residues. V lost 0 bases to trimming and J lost 6 bases; unmatched junction nucleotides: 6. Here the CDR3 DNA reads TGTGCCAGCAGTTACTCGCAGGGGGCTACGGCTGAAGCTTTCTTT. Protein product: CASSYSQGATAEAFF.

The count of this clone is one. The gene calls are TRBV29-1 and TRBJ2-3; D is possibly TRBD1 (5 bases). The CDR3 consists of 13 residues. With 7 bases removed from V and 1 base from J, the gap between germline ends came to 12 bases. CDR1 is SQVTM, CDR2 ANQGSEA, per germline. CDR3 sequence (DNA): TGCAGCGCATTCAGGGTGGGCACAGATACGCAGTATTTT. Translated, it gives CSAFRVGTDTQYF.

The gene calls are TRBV24-1 and TRBJ2-3; 8 nucleotides agree with TRBD2. The J segment lost 5 bases and the V segment lost 4 bases, leaving 4 bases of the junction unmatched. The CDR3 sequence is 14 residues long. The germline gives CDR1 KGHDR, CDR2 SFDVKD. The CDR3 DNA reads as TGTGCCACCAGTGAAAGTCTAGCGGGAGATACGCAGTATTTT. It yields the protein CATSESLAGDTQYF.

The chain has TRBV15 and TRBJ1-2; 7 bases line up with TRBD1. The trim removed 4 bases at V and 0 bases at J, leaving 8 bases unmatched. This CDR3 is built from 16 residues. Germline V gene lookup returns CDR1 LNHNV and CDR2 YYDKDF (reference sequence). Here the CDR3 DNA reads TGTGCCACCAGCAAGGGGGCAGTAGCCGCTAACTATGGCTACACCTTC. Amino acid sequence: CATSKGAVAANYGYTF. Full variable domain (remainder filled in from reference TRBV15 and TRBJ1-2): DAMVIQNPRYQVTQFGKPVTLSCSQTLNHNVMYWYQQKSSQAPKLLFHYYDKDFNNEADTPDNFQSRRPNTSFCFLDIRSPGLGDTAMYLCATSKGAVAANYGYTFGSGTRLTVV.